These 23 T cell receptor beta chains were sequenced from one sample in a study of T cells in Graves' hyperthyroidism and ophthalmopathy. Amplified TCR beta CDR3 regions came from RNA transcripts. First-round RT-PCR targeting the TCR CDR3 was performed with the HTBI primer set. MiXCR, run by TCRdb on the multiplex PCR reads, gives a single entry per CDR3 protein. The sample has approximately 420,000 distinct CDR3 sequences; about 13% are singletons. The source material was blood. These receptors were obtained from a woman younger than 35 with Graves' hyperthyroidism.

This clonotype has a count of ten or more. The rearrangement uses TRBV18 and TRBJ2-7, with a weak D call TRBD1 (5 bases). CDR1 is KGHSH, CDR2 LQKENI, per germline. The CDR3 runs to 14 residues. Deletions cut 0 bases from V and 5 bases from J, with 11 bases between. CDR3 sequence reads: CASSPPTARDEQYF. The CDR3 DNA is TGTGCCAGCTCACCACCGACAGCCCGGGACGAGCAGTACTTC.

This clonotype was observed at least ten times. J is TRBJ2-3 and V is TRBV3-1; 11 nucleotides line up with TRBD1. CDR3 length: 15 amino acids. Germline loops: CDR1 LGHDT, CDR2 YNNKEL (reference sequence). Trimming at V came to 1 base and at J to 6 bases, leaving 3 bases not matched to a gene. CDR3 in amino acids: CASSQGDRGTDTQYF. DNA for the CDR3: TGTGCCAGCAGCCAAGGGGACAGGGGGACGGATACGCAGTATTTT.

V gene TRBV19 combines with J gene TRBJ1-5, with a weak D call TRBD1 (6 bases). Trimming stripped 4 bases from V and 5 bases from J, with 12 bases between. The length of the CDR3 is 14 residues. In germline, CDR1 is LNHDA, CDR2 SQIVND (reference sequence). CDR3 sequence (DNA): TGTGCCAGTAGTAAGACAAACAGGGATCAGCCCCAGCATTTT. Protein sequence: CASSKTNRDQPQHF.

This chain links TRBV9 with TRBJ2-3; TRBD2 agrees at 8 bases. The junction had 9 bases not matched to a gene; V was cut back by 0 bases and J by 6 bases. The CDR3 totals 16 residues. Germline V gives CDR1 SGDLS, CDR2 YYNGEE. The CDR3 sequence is CASSVGSGTRGDTQYF. DNA of the CDR3: TGTGCCAGCAGCGTAGGGTCCGGGACTAGAGGTGATACGCAGTATTTT. Looking up the rest from reference TRBV9 and TRBJ2-3 gives the full variable domain: DSGVTQTPKHLITATGQRVTLRCSPRSGDLSVYWYQQSLDQGLQFLIQYYNGEERAKGNILERFSAQQFPDLHSELNLSSLELGDSALYFCASSVGSGTRGDTQYFGPGTRLTVL.

In its sample, this clonotype was seen a few times. As DNA, the CDR3 is TGTGCCAGCAGCTTAGGAGGCCCTCGGGAGGGCCCATCCTACAATGAGCAGTTCTTC. It yields the protein CASSLGGPREGPSYNEQFF. This rearrangement joins TRBV7-6 to TRBJ2-1; 8 nucleotides match TRBD2. Germline V gene sequence: CDR1 SGHVS, CDR2 FNYEAQ. The CDR3 is 19 residues long. J lost 1 base, V lost 1 base, and 12 bases had no gene match.

In this sample, this clonotype turned up many times. This chain links TRBV19 with TRBJ1-1, with 11 bases aligning to TRBD1. The germline V gene encodes CDR1 LNHDA and CDR2 SQIVND (reference sequence). Germline trimming cut 2 bases from V and 5 bases from J; bases unmatched to any gene: 4. CDR3 size: 15 residues. CDR3 region: CASSIRDRGETEAFF. CDR3 DNA: TGTGCCAGTAGTATAAGGGACAGGGGGGAAACTGAAGCTTTCTTT.

A word on this clonotype: Being one base from a much bigger clone, this may be a read error. The CDR3 ends on some other residue instead of the conserved phenylalanine or tryptophan, so this is likely a read error. The chain carries TRBV24-1 and TRBJ1-5; D remains unclear. Germline CDR1 reads KGHDR; CDR2 reads SFDVKD. The length of the CDR3 is 19 residues. Trimming took off 2 bases at V and 2 bases at J, with 21 bases between the two ends. This chain's CDR3 is CATSDSRVVGQYGNQPQHL. CDR3 bases: TGTGCCACCAGTGATTCCCGGGTTGTGGGTCAGTACGGCAATCAGCCCCAGCATCTT.

Ten or more counts support this clonotype. V and J are TRBV6-2 or TRBV6-3 and TRBJ2-4, with 8 bases matching TRBD1. V was clipped by 7 bases and J by 0 bases; unmatched bases: 5. The germline V gene has CDR1 MNHEY and CDR2 SVGEGT. CDR3 length: 15 amino acids. The chain's CDR3 is CASKITGGAKNIQYF. The CDR3 nucleotides read TGTGCCAGCAAAATAACAGGGGGAGCCAAAAACATTCAGTACTTC.

This clonotype has ten or more counts. The genes are TRBV5-1 and TRBJ2-7; the D gene is possibly TRBD2 (6 bases). The germline V gene encodes CDR1 SGHRS and CDR2 YFSETQ. CDR3 size: 16 residues. V was shortened by 0 bases and J by 6 bases, with 19 bases between the two germline ends. The CDR3 here is CASSLDLRGVVGEQYF. Written as DNA, the CDR3 is TGCGCCAGCAGCTTGGACCTGCGGGGAGTGGTCGGCGAGCAGTACTTC.

The table lists this clonotype with many counts. V and J are TRBV2 and TRBJ1-1; D unresolved. The germline V and J ends were trimmed by 3 bases and 1 base, with 6 bases remaining between them. This CDR3 is 13 amino acids long. Germline V gene data show CDR1 as SNHLY and CDR2 as FYNNEI. This chain's CDR3 is CASSDWGNTEAFF. The CDR3 DNA sequence: TGTGCCAGCAGTGATTGGGGGAACACTGAAGCTTTCTTT.

This sequence joins TRBV20-1 and TRBJ2-3; D is ambiguous. CDR3 size: 13 residues. Germline lookup yields CDR1 DFQATT and CDR2 SNEGSKA (reference sequence). Trimming pared 3 bases from V and 2 bases from J, leaving 9 bases between. In DNA, the CDR3 is TGCAGTGCTAGCCCCAGAAACACAGATACGCAGTATTTT. Translating it yields CSASPRNTDTQYF.

This clonotype was picked up a small number of times. This chain joins TRBV5-4 and TRBJ2-5; 8 bases are shared with TRBD1. The CDR3 has 16 residues. Trimming took 4 bases from V and 5 from J; bases not matched to a gene: 13. The germline CDR1 and CDR2 sequences are SGHNT and YYREEE (reference sequence). The CDR3 coding sequence is TGTGCCAGCAGCCCCGACAGGGGCCGTTTTGGGGAGACCCAGTACTTC. It yields the protein CASSPDRGRFGETQYF.

This clonotype was seen a few times. Mismatch with germline at one junction end may stem from a read error. The V call is TRBV9, the J call TRBJ1-4; D is unclear. The CDR3 runs to 13 residues. In germline, CDR1 is SGDLS, CDR2 YYNGEE. The CDR3 is CTSSVEVGEKLFF. DNA of the CDR3: TGTACCAGCAGCGTAGAAGTCGGGGAAAAACTGTTTTTT.

The genes are TRBV28 and TRBJ1-6, with a weak D call TRBD1 (6 bases). The CDR3 contains 13 residues. V was cut by 5 bases and J by 10 bases, with 12 bases left in between. Looked up from germline, CDR1 is MDHEN and CDR2 is SYDVKM. CDR3 region: CASSDGTNSPLHF. The CDR3, as DNA: TGTGCCAGCAGTGACGGGACAAACTCACCCCTCCACTTT.

This chain links TRBV5-5 with TRBJ2-1; D may match TRBD1 or TRBD2 (5 bases each). The CDR3 spans 16 residues. The germline V and J ends were trimmed by 0 bases and 8 bases, with 18 bases remaining between them. The V gene's germline CDR1 is SGHKS and CDR2 YYEKEE (reference sequence). The CDR3 is CASSLAGLGIADEQFF. The CDR3 DNA reads TGTGCCAGCAGCTTGGCGGGGCTAGGAATTGCGGATGAGCAGTTCTTC.

This clonotype was picked up many times. J is TRBJ2-7 and V is TRBV20-1; 10 bases agree with TRBD1. CDR1 and CDR2 (germline): DFQATT, SNEGSKA (reference sequence). The CDR3 is 11 residues long. The CDR3 coding sequence is TGCAGGCGAGGACAGGGGGACGAGCAGTACTTC. It codes for CRRGQGDEQYF.

The chain carries TRBV3-1 and TRBJ2-1, with 12 bases fitting TRBD2. The CDR3 covers 19 residues. V lost 4 bases to trimming and J lost 0 bases; unmatched junction nucleotides: 10. Germline values: CDR1 LGHDT, CDR2 YNNKEL (reference sequence). As DNA, the CDR3 is TGTGCCAGCAGCCTTGGACTAGCGGGATTGAAGGCCTCCTACAATGAGCAGTTCTTC. It specifies CASSLGLAGLKASYNEQFF.

This clonotype was detected a few times. J is TRBJ2-1 and V is TRBV14; 7 nucleotides line up with TRBD1. The CDR3 covers 16 residues. The trim removed 3 bases at V and 8 bases at J, leaving 13 bases unmatched. From germline, CDR1 is SGHDN and CDR2 FVKESK. The CDR3 DNA follows: TGTGCCAGCAGCCACCAGACAGGGCGGCCTTACGATGAGCAGTTCTTC. It translates to CASSHQTGRPYDEQFF.

This clonotype was observed a few times. The rearrangement uses TRBV6-1 and TRBJ1-3, with no clear D. Germline-derived CDR1 and CDR2 are MNHNS and SASEGT. V was trimmed by 3 bases and J by 0 bases, leaving 12 bases between them. The CDR3 totals 16 residues. The CDR3 region has the DNA TGTGCCAGCAGTGATCACGGCCAGATCTCTGGAAACACCATATATTTT. Encoded protein: CASSDHGQISGNTIYF.

The chain recombines TRBV4-2 with TRBJ1-1; 9 bases match TRBD1. The CDR3 covers 15 residues. V was clipped by 3 bases and J by 3 bases; unmatched bases: 5. Germline CDR1 reads LGHNA; CDR2 reads YNFKEQ. In DNA, the CDR3 is TGTGCCAGCAGCCAGCGGACAGGGGACTACACTGAAGCTTTCTTT. It encodes CASSQRTGDYTEAFF.

This clonotype was counted ten times or more. The chain couples TRBV7-8 to TRBJ2-7; TRBD2 aligns across 13 bases. V shed 6 bases and J 6 bases; nucleotides not matched to a gene: 14. The CDR3 extends over 17 amino acids. The V gene's germline CDR1 is SGHVS and CDR2 FQNEAQ. The CDR3, as DNA: TGTGCCAGCAGTCAAATACGGGGACTAGCGGGAAGGGCCGAGCAGTACTTC. Protein sequence: CASSQIRGLAGRAEQYF. Together with reference TRBV7-8 and TRBJ2-7, the CDR3 gives the full variable domain: GAGVSQSPRYKVAKRGQDVALRCDPISGHVSLFWYQQALGQGPEFLTYFQNEAQLDKSGLPSDRFFAERPEGSVSTLKIQRTQQEDSAVYLCASSQIRGLAGRAEQYFGPGTRLTVT.

The V gene is TRBV4-3, the J gene TRBJ2-1, with TRBD2 matching 9 bases. The V gene end was trimmed by 1 base and the J gene end by 0 bases; junction bases not matched to a gene: 1. The CDR3 runs to 16 residues. The germline V gene encodes CDR1 LGHNA and CDR2 YSLEER. The CDR3 reads CASSQGAGGSYNEQFF. CDR3 in DNA: TGCGCCAGCAGCCAAGGAGCGGGAGGCTCCTACAATGAGCAGTTCTTC.

This clonotype came up many times. The chain links TRBV6-2 or TRBV6-3 to TRBJ1-1; no definite D call. The CDR3 is 16 residues long. V lost 2 bases, J lost 5 bases, and 18 bases lay in between. Germline loops: CDR1 MNHEY, CDR2 SVGEGT. As DNA, the CDR3 is TGTGCCAGCAGTTACGGAGAGAGCGGAGCCCAAACTGAAGCTTTCTTT. This codes for CASSYGESGAQTEAFF.